Sequencing of this TCR beta chain was carried out in a study (dated by TCRdb to the mid-2010s). Context from the whole study: The study set out to test whether tumor-infiltrating Tregs in breast cancer get recruited from blood Tregs or are instead converted in situ from other CD4+ T cell subsets. Findings and caveats that apply to the study as a whole: The TCR alpha and beta sequences of tumor-infiltrating Tregs showed the greatest overlap with tumor naive CD4+ T cells, followed by blood naive CD4+ T cells. The TCR gene usage of tumor memory CD4+ T cells clustered together with blood and lymph node memory CD4+ cells and with lymph node naive CD4+ cells. Rather than covering whole repertoires, validation in the larger cohort was restricted to a single TCR beta V-J rearrangement.

Full-length TCR variable regions were amplified by 5' RACE PCR with constant-region reverse primers, followed by semi-nested PCR with Nested Universal Primer A. The ReliaPrep RNA Cell Miniprep System was used to extract total RNA, which was then reverse transcribed into 5'RACE-ready cDNA with the SMARTer RACE 5'/3' Kit. Full-length TCR alpha and beta libraries were barcoded with multiplex adaptors and sequenced on an Illumina MiSeq. The source study handled its data this way. For each of nine subset-tissue groups, sequencing data from the five patients were pooled, and the groups were compared by unsupervised clustering of TCR gene usage. Repertoire similarity was calculated with the Morisita-Horn index, weighting shared sequences by their contribution to each repertoire. TCRdb reprocessed the public reads (quality trimming at Q25 with fastp, clone calling with MiXCR) and kept in-frame beta chains. Identical CDR3 protein sequences are pooled into one entry, listed with their most common genes and DNA. The V and J calls shown here were made by TCRdb, not taken from the authors' results. The sample includes tens of thousands of distinct CDR3 sequences, with approximately 25% observed a single time. The biggest ten clones account for approximately 3.4% of the sample.

Concerning this clonotype itself: Its antigen is still unknown. Nothing much larger sits one base from this clone, and base qualities are not available.

To purify naive CD4+ T cells, the Miltenyi Naive CD4+ T Cell Isolation kit was used, and CD25 microbeads served to deplete Tregs. Tregs, naive and memory CD4+ T cells from tumor, blood and ipsilateral draining lymph nodes of a few breast cancer patients underwent full-length TCR alpha and beta sequencing. Tumor tissue and lymph nodes obtained by ipsilateral axillary dissection were perfused with PBS, cut into small pieces and digested using collagenase I and hyaluronidase. A purity exceeding 90% was confirmed by FACS for the sorted cell populations. V loses 2 bases of germline sequence and J loses 2 bases, and the interval between the two ends is 16 bases. The CDR3 spans 17 residues, from the cysteine through the phenylalanine. The DNA shown is the 51-base CDR3, in frame from base 1. The CDR1 and CDR2 encoded by the germline V gene are SGHTA and FQGTGA.

This clonotype originated in a female donor with breast cancer. The rearrangement joined TRBV7-3 to TRBJ2-1; TRBD1 is perhaps the D gene, given 5 matching bases. Source material: tumor-infiltrating naive CD4+ T cells sorted from the breast tumor. The cell subset or site label, read with the paper, signifies: naive CD4+ T cells, CD4+CD45RA+CD25-. The base sequence is TGTGCCAGCAGCTTACGCGCAGGGCAAGTCGCCTACAATGAGCAGTTCTTC. The resulting protein is CASSLRAGQVAYNEQFF.